This T cell receptor (beta chain) is drawn from a study of T cell changes during pregnancy in multiple sclerosis. The method was immunoSEQ multiplex PCR; TCRdb's version includes in-frame clones alone and lacks a portion of them. This sample yields around 29,000 clones, of which 75% to 90% are seen a single time; about 3.5% belongs to the top ten. The V segment lost 6 bases and the J segment 5 bases; nucleotides outside the gene matches: 4. CDR1 and CDR2 from the germline V gene are MNHEY and SVGAGI. There are 13 residues in the CDR3. The TCR originated in a female donor in good health, enrolled as a control in a pregnancy study. The source material was CD4+ T cells from peripheral blood mononuclear cells, sampled in the first trimester of pregnancy. The chain joins TRBV6-5 to TRBJ2-7, with 10 bases lining up with TRBD1. In DNA, the CDR3 is TGTGCCAGCAGACGGGGGACAGGGGACGAGCAGTACTTC. This sequence encodes CASRRGTGDEQYF.